What follows describes a single T cell receptor beta chain. Its antigen is as yet unknown. This sample stems from a study of immune cell composition in non-small cell lung cancer. Sequenced by immunoSEQ multiplex PCR; TCRdb stores in-frame clones only, minus some. This repertoire shows some 2,300 clones, 78% found once; its top ten account for 9.7%. DNA was extracted from unsorted cell suspensions stored frozen. Overall study findings and caveats: Clones >0.5% enriched in tumour were rarer in adenocarcinoma (around 35%) than squamous (approximately 80%).

The trim removed 5 bases at V and 1 base at J, leaving 4 bases unmatched. Germline V gene sequence: CDR1 SGHNT, CDR2 YYREEE (reference sequence). CDR3 length: 14 residues. The chain carries TRBV5-4 and TRBJ2-7; 9 bases are a match to TRBD1. The sequence came from a human donor with non-small cell lung cancer. The sequenced sample consisted of lung tumor tissue. The CDR3, as DNA: TGTGCCAGCAGGAGACAGGGGGGGTCCTACGAGCAGTACTTC. Protein sequence: CASRRQGGSYEQYF.